This TCR beta chain was captured in a study of cytomegalovirus exposure and HLA in healthy donors. The PCR was carried out with 60 Vbeta primers and 13 Jbeta primers. Assay: immunoSEQ multiplex PCR; the TCRdb copy retains only in-frame clones and omits some. The profile covers approximately 130,000 clones, with around 84% appearing a single time and about 1.8% taken by the ten largest. Everyone who donated was a healthy bone marrow donor. Overall study findings and caveats: Through in vitro validation, three CMV-associated chains were shown to be specific for CMV antigens. As a later analysis revealed, most CMV-associated TCR beta chains appeared HLA-restricted. In a later analysis, DRB1 alleles had the most associated TCRs; HLA-C alleles the fewest.

As regards this clone: Its cognate antigen is unknown.

The CDR3 spans 17 residues. Germline V CDR1 and CDR2: SGHTA, FQGNSA. V lost 1 base, J lost 3 bases, and 13 bases lay in between. The chain links TRBV7-2 to TRBJ2-6, with no clear D. The sequence was collected from a man younger than 35 in good health and CMV-seronegative. The sample taken for sequencing was PBMCs. The CDR3 here is CASSLVGLVGGANVLTF. The CDR3 region has the DNA TGTGCCAGCAGCTTAGTAGGTCTAGTTGGTGGGGCCAACGTCCTGACTTTC.